This record covers a single TCR beta chain. Its antigen is currently unknown. When replicate PCRs were run on sorted subsets, they used about 220 ng DNA, about 30,000 T cell genomes. Original handling: For the immunoSEQ data, sequences were junction-only without quality scores, so filtering differed. The protocol was immunoSEQ multiplex PCR, while the TCRdb copy is restricted to in-frame clones and leaves out a portion. The V and J calls and clone size are taken from that table; D and trimming were inferred from the DNA. The data show under 600,000 clones, less than 98% seen once. This sample was included in a study of shared clonotypes between healthy human individuals. Whole-study results and caveats: Large sequencing depth failed to make sorted-subset sequencing complete, rarefaction showed.

Sequencing was carried out using naive CD4+ T cells sorted from blood. Subset denoted: CD45RA+ positively selected. This receptor was taken from a woman aged 25-40 years in good health.

The CDR3 reads CASSFGGNTGELFF. In DNA, the CDR3 is TGTGCCAGCAGCTTTGGGGGGAACACCGGGGAGCTGTTTTTT. The rearrangement joins TRBV2 to TRBJ2-2; D may correspond to TRBD1 or TRBD2 (5 bases each). The germline V gene encodes CDR1 SNHLY and CDR2 FYNNEI. This CDR3 has 14 amino acids. V lost 6 bases and J 1 base, leaving 9 bases between the germline ends.